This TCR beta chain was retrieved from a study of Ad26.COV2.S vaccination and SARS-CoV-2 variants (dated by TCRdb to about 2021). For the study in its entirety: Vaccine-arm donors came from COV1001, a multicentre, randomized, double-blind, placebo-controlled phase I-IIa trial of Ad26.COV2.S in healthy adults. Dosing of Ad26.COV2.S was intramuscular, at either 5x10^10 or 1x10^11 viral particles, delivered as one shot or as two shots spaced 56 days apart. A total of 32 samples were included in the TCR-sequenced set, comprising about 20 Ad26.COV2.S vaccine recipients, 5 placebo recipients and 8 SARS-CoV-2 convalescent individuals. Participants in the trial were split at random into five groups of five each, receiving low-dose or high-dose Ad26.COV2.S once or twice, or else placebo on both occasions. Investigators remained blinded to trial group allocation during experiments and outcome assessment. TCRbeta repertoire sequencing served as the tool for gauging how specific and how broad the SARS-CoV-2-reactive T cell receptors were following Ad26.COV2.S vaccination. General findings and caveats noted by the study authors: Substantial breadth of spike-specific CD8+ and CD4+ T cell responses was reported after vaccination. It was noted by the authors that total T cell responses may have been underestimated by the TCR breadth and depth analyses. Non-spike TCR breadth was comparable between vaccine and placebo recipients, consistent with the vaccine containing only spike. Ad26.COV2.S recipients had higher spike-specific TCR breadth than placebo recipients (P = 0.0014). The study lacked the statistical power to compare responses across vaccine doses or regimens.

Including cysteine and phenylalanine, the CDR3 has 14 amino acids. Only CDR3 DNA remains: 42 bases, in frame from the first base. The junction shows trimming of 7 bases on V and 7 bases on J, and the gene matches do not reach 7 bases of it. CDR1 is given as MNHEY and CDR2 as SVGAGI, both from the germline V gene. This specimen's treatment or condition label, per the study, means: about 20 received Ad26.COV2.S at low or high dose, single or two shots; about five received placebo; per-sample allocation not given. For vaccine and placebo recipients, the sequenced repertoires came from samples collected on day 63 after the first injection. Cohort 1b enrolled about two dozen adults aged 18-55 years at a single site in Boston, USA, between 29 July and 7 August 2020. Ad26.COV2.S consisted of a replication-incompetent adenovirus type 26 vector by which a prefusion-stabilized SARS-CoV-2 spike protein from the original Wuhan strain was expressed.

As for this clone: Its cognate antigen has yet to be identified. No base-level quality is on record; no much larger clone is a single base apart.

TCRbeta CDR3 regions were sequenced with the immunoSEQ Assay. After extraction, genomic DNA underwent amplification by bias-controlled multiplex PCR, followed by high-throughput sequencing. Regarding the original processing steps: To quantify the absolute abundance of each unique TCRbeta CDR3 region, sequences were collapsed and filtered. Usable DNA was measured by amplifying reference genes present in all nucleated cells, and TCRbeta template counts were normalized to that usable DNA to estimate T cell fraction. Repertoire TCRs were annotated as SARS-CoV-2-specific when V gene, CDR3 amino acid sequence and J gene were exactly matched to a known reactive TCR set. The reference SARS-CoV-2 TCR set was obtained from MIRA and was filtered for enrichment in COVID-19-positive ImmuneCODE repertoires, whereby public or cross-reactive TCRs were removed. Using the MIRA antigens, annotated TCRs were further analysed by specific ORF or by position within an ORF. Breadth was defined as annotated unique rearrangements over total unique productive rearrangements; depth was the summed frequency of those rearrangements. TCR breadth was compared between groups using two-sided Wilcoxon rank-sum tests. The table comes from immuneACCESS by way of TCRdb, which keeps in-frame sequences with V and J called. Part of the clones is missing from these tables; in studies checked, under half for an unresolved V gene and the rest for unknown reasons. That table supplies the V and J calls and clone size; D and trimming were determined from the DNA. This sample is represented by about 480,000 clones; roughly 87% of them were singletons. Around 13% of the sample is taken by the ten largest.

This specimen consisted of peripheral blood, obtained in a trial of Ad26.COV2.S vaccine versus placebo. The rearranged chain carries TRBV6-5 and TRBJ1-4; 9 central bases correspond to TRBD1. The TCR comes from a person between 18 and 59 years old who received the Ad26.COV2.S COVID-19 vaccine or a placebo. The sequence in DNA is TGTGCCAGCAAGCCGGGACAGGGAAGTGAAAAACTGTTTTTT. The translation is CASKPGQGSEKLFF.